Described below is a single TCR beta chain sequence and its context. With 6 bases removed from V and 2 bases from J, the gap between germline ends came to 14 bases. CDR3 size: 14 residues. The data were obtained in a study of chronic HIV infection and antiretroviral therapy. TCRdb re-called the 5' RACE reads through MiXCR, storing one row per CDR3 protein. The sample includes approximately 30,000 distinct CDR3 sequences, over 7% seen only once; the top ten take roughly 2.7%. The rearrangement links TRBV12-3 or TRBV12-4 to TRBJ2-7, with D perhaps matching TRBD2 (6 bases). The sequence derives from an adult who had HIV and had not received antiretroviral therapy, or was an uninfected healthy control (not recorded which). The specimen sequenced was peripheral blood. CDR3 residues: CASRTGTDAYEQYF. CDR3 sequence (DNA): TGTGCCAGCAGAACCGGGACTGACGCCTACGAGCAGTACTTC.